The subject of this entry is one T cell receptor (beta chain). The length of the CDR3 is 13 residues. CDR1 is SGHDT and CDR2 is YYEEEE in the germline V gene. V dropped 4 bases and J dropped 2; count of bases not matched to a gene: 2. This specimen comes from a study of blood T cell repertoires in COVID-19. For the study at large: The United States, Italy and Spain supplied acute and convalescent COVID-19 samples.

Original methodology: The authors estimated nucleated cell counts from reference gene primer amplification. Produced via immunoSEQ multiplex PCR; TCRdb's table is partial and in-frame only. V and J calls plus clone size are reproduced from that table; the DNA served to infer D and trimming. The sample carries a few hundred thousand clones, around 89% recorded once. Sample: peripheral blood. This TCR came from a woman between 50 and 59 years old with COVID-19, enrolled during active disease. V is TRBV5-6 and J is TRBJ1-2; 7 bases agree with TRBD1. As DNA, the CDR3 is TGTGCCAGCAGCCGGGACAGAAACTATGGCTACACCTTC. Encoded protein: CASSRDRNYGYTF.